The T cell receptor beta chain under discussion was sequenced for a study of CD8 T cells in ankylosing spondylitis. General study points: Some of the motif variants had earlier been found in reactive arthritis patients' fluid and blood.

Germline V gives CDR1 SGHDN, CDR2 FVKESK. The CDR3 sequence is 15 residues long. The V gene end was trimmed by 0 bases and the J gene end by 6 bases; junction bases not matched to a gene: 8. From the 5' RACE reads, TCRdb called clonotypes with MiXCR, one entry per CDR3 protein. The table lists about 130,000 distinct CDR3 sequences, roughly a tenth of them singletons. This clonotype has ten or more counts. Its specificity is unknown. The sequence was obtained from a male donor with ankylosing spondylitis or in good health (not recorded which). What was sequenced was blood, either unsorted or a sorted T cell fraction (not recorded which). The gene calls are TRBV14 and TRBJ2-7; 7 bases are a match to TRBD1. The CDR3 is CASSQEQGSLGEQYF. CDR3 DNA sequence: TGTGCCAGCAGCCAAGAACAGGGGTCCCTAGGCGAGCAGTACTTC.